Listed below are T cell receptor beta chains from one sample, sequenced in a study of blood T cell repertoires in COVID-19. Only in-frame clones appear in the TCRdb table, and some are missing; sequencing was by immunoSEQ multiplex PCR. In the table there are around 100,000 clones, around 92% of which are singletons. Sample: peripheral blood. All receptors come from a man aged 18 to 30 with acute or convalescent COVID-19. Each CDR3 is given with its conserved first and last residue. A D gene is named only where the DNA matches it firmly. Size tells how often a clone was seen (once, few, many) or the class of an expanded clone, and some rows leave it out.

D gene,J gene,clone size,V gene,CDR3 protein,CDR3 DNA
TRBD1,TRBJ2-1,-,TRBV5-1,CASSRPETGNNEQFF,TGCGCCAGCAGCCGGCCCGAGACAGGGAATAATGAGCAGTTCTTC
-,TRBJ1-5,-,TRBV27,CASSRVNNQPQHF,TGTGCCAGCAGCCGGGTCAACAATCAGCCCCAGCATTTT
TRBD1,TRBJ1-2,-,TRBV5-1,CASSLAPGTEFYGYTF,TGCGCCAGCAGCTTGGCCCCCGGGACAGAATTCTATGGCTACACCTTC
-,TRBJ1-2,-,TRBV3-1/TRBV3-2,CASSQAVPNYGYTF,TGTGCCAGCAGCCAAGCTGTCCCTAATTATGGCTACACCTTC
-,TRBJ1-1,-,TRBV6-7,CASSYVSSGRFNTEAFF,TGTGCCAGCAGTTACGTAAGCTCTGGGAGATTTAACACTGAAGCTTTCTTT
TRBD1,TRBJ1-2,-,TRBV7-9,CASSATLQGARVPDGYTF,TGTGCCAGCAGCGCCACCCTACAGGGGGCCCGTGTCCCTGATGGCTACACCTTC
TRBD1,TRBJ1-4,-,TRBV19,CASSIYSRQGGTNEKLFF,TGTGCCAGTAGTATCTACTCTCGACAGGGGGGAACTAATGAAAAACTGTTTTTT
TRBD1,TRBJ1-6,-,TRBV6-6,CASSRSGTGRSPLHF,TGTGCCAGCAGTCGATCCGGGACAGGGCGATCACCCCTCCACTTT
-,TRBJ1-5,once,TRBV13,CASSFGGNQPQHF,TGTGCCAGCAGCTTTGGCGGTAATCAGCCCCAGCATTTT
-,TRBJ1-2,-,TRBV27,CASSLSAGSAGYTF,TGTGCCAGCAGTTTATCGGCAGGGTCGGCCGGCTACACCTTC
-,TRBJ2-3,once,TRBV24-1,CATSDQFNPQYF,TGTGCCACCAGTGACCAGTTTAACCCCCAGTATTTT